This T cell receptor (beta chain) was profiled in a study of patients and donors after allogeneic stem cell transplantation. Germline V lookup: CDR1 SGHRS, CDR2 YFSETQ. The V and J ends lost 0 bases and 0 bases respectively, with 11 bases between them. The CDR3 is 16 residues long. This clonotype has more than one count but fewer than ten. Using its own MiXCR run on the RT-PCR reads, TCRdb lists one record per CDR3 protein. The sample has 200,000 to 250,000 distinct CDR3 sequences, around 14% seen once; the top ten hold 11%. Specimen: blood, either unsorted or a sorted T cell fraction (not recorded which). The chain is built from TRBV5-1 and TRBJ2-3; D is possibly TRBD1 (6 bases). This receptor was obtained from a human donor who was either an allogeneic HSCT recipient or a stem cell or donor lymphocyte infusion donor (not recorded which). It is not recorded whose cells these are; they may come from a transplant donor. DNA for the CDR3: TGCGCCAGCAGCTTGGAACAGGGCCTTAGCACAGATACGCAGTATTTT. It encodes CASSLEQGLSTDTQYF.